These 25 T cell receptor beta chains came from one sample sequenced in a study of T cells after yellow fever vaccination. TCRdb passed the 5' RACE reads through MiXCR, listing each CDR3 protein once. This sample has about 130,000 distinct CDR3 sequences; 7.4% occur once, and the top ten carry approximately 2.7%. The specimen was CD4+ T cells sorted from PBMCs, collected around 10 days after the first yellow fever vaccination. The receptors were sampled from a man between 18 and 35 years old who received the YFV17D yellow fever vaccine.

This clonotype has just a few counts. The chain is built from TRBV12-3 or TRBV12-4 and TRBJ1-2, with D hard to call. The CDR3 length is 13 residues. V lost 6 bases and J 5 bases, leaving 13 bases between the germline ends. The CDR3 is CASSSDTEYGYTF. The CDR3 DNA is TGTGCCAGCAGCTCTGACACAGAATATGGCTACACCTTC.

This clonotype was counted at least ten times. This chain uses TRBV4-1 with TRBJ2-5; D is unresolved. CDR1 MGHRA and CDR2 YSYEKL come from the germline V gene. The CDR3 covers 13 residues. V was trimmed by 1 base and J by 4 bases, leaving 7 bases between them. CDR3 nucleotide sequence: TGCGCCAGCAGCCAAGGTCTGCGAGAGACCCAGTACTTC. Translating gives CASSQGLRETQYF.

CDR3 region: CASSYQQSGNTIYF. The CDR3 nucleotides are TGTGCCAGCAGTTATCAGCAGTCTGGAAACACCATATATTTT. V gene TRBV6-5 combines with J gene TRBJ1-3; D is unclear. V was clipped by 3 bases and J by 1 base, with 7 bases between them. This CDR3 comprises 14 residues. Germline V gene data show CDR1 as MNHEY and CDR2 as SVGAGI.

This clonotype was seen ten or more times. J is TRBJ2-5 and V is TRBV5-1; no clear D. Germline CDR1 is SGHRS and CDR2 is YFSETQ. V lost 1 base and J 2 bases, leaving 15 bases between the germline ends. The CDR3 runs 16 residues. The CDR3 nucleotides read TGCGCCAGCAGCTTGTCGCAGCCTCAAACTCAAGAGACCCAGTACTTC. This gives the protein CASSLSQPQTQETQYF.

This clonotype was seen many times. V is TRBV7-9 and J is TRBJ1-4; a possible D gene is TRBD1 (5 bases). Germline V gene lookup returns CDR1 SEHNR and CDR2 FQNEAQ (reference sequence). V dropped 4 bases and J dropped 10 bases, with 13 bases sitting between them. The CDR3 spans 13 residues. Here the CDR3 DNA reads TGTGCCAGCAGCTCGGGACCTCCGCGAAAACTGTTTTTT. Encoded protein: CASSSGPPRKLFF.

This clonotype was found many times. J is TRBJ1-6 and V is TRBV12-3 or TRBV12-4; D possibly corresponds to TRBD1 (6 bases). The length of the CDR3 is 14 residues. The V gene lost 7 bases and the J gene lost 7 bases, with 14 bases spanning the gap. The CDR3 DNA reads TGTGCCAGCACCCTCCAAGGGGGGAATTCACCCCTCCACTTT. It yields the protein CASTLQGGNSPLHF.

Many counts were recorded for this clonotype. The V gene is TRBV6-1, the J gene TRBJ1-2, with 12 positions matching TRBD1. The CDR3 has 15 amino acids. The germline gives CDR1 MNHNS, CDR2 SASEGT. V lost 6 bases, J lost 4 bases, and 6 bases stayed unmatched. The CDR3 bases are TGTGCCAGCAGGCCGGGACAGGGGGCAAGCTATGGCTACACCTTC. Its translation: CASRPGQGASYGYTF.

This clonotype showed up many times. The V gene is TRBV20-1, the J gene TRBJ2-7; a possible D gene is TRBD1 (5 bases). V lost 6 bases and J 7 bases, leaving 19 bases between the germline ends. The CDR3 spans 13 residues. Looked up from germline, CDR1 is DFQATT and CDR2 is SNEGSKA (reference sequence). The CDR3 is CSATLGRDVEQYF. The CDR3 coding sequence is TGCAGTGCCACGTTGGGCAGGGATGTTGAGCAGTACTTC.

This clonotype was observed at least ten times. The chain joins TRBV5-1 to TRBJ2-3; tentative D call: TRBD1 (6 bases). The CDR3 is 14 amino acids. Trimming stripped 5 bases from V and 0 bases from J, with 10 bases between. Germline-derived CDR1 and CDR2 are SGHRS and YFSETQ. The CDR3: CASRDRQSTDTQYF. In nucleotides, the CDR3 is TGCGCCAGCAGAGACAGGCAAAGCACAGATACGCAGTATTTT.

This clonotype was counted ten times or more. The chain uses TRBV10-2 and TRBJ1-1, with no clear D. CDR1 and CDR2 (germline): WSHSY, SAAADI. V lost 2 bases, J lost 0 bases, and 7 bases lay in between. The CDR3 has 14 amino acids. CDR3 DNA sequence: TGCGCCAGCAGTGAGGGTCCCATGAACACTGAAGCTTTCTTT. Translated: CASSEGPMNTEAFF.

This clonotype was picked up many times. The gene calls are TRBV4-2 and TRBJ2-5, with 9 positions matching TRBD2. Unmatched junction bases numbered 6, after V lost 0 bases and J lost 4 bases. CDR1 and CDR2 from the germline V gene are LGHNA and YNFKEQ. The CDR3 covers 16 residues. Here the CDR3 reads CASSQDLRGGGETQYF. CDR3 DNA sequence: TGTGCCAGCAGCCAAGATCTGCGGGGGGGCGGAGAGACCCAGTACTTC.

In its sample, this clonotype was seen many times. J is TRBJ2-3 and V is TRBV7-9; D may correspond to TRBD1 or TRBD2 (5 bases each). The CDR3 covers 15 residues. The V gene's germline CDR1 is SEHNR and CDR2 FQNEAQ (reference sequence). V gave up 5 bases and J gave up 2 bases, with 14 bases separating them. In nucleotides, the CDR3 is TGTGCCAGCAGCCTAACATCCGGGGCCACAGATACGCAGTATTTT. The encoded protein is CASSLTSGATDTQYF.

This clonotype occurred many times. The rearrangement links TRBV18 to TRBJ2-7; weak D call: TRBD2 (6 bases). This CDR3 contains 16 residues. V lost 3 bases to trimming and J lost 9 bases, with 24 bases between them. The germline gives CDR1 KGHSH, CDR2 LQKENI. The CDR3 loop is CASSPVIPGEAGVQYV. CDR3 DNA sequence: TGTGCCAGCTCACCTGTGATCCCCGGAGAAGCGGGCGTGCAGTACGTC.

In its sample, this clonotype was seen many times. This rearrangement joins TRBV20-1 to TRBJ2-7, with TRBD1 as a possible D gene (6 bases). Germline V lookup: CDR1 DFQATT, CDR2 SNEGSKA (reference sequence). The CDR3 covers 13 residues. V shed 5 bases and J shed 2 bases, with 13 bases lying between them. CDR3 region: CSAARDTAYEQYF. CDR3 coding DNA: TGCAGTGCTGCACGGGACACAGCCTACGAGCAGTACTTC.

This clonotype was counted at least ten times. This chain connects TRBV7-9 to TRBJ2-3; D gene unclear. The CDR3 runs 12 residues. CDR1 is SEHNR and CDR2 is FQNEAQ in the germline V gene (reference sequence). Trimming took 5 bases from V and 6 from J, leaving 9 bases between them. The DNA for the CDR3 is TGTGCCAGCAGCAGCATCACGGATACGCAGTATTTT. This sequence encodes CASSSITDTQYF. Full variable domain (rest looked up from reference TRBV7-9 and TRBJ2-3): DTGVSQNPRHKITKRGQNVTFRCDPISEHNRLYWYRQTLGQGPEFLTYFQNEAQLEKSRLLSDRFSAERPKGSFSTLEIQRTEQGDSAMYLCASSSITDTQYFGPGTRLTVL.

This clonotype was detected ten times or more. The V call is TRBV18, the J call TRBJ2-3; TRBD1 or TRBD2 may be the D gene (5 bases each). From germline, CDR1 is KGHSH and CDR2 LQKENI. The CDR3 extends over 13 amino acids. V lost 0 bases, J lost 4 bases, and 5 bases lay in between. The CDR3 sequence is CASSPPGPDTQYF. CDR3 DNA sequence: TGTGCCAGCTCACCACCGGGACCAGATACGCAGTATTTT.

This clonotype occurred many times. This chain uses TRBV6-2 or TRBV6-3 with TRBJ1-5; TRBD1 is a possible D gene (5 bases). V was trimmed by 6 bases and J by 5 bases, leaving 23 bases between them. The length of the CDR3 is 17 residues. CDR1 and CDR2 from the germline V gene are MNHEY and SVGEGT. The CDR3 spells CASSPIPTRGVYQPQHF. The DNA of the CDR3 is TGTGCCAGCAGCCCAATCCCGACTCGGGGGGTTTATCAGCCCCAGCATTTT.

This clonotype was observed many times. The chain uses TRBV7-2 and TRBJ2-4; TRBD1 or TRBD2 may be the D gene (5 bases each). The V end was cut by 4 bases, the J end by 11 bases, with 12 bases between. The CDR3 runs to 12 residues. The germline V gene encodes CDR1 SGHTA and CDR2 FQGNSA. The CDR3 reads CASSSNGAVQYF. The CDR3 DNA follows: TGTGCCAGCAGCTCGAACGGGGCAGTTCAGTACTTC. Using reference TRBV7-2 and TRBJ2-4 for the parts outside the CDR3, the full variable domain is GAGVSQSPSNKVTEKGKDVELRCDPISGHTALYWYRQSLGQGLEFLIYFQGNSAPDKSGLPSDRFSAERTGGSVSTLTIQRTQQEDSAVYLCASSSNGAVQYFGAGTRLSVL.

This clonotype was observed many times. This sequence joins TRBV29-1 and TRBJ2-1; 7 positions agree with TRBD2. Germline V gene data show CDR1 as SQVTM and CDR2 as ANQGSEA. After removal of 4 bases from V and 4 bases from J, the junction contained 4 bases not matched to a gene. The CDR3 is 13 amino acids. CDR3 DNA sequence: TGCAGCGTTGCTCGCGGGGGTTACAATGAGCAGTTCTTC. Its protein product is CSVARGGYNEQFF.

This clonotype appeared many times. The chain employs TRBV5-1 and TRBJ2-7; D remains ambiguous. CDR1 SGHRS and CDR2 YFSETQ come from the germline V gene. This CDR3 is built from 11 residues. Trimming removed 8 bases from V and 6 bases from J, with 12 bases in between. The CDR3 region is CASRETAEQYF. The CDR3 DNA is TGCGCCAGTAGAGAAACAGCCGAGCAGTACTTC.

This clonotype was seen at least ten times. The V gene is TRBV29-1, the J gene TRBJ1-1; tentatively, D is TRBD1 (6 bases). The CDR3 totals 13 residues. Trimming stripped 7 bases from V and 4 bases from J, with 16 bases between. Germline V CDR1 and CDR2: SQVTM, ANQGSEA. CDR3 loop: CSGNRERGTEAFF. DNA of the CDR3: TGCAGCGGAAACAGGGAACGGGGCACTGAAGCTTTCTTT.

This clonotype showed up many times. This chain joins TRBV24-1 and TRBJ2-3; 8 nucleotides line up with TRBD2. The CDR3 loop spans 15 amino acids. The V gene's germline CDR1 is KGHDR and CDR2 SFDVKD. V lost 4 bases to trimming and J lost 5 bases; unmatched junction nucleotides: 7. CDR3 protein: CATSDPGGVGDTQYF. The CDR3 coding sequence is TGTGCCACCAGTGACCCCGGGGGGGTAGGAGATACGCAGTATTTT.

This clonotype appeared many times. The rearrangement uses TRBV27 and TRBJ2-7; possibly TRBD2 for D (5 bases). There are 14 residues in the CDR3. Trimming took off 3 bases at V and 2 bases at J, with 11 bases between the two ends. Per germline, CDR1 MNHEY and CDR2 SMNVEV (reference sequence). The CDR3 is CASSFRGQAYEQYF. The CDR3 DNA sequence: TGTGCCAGCAGTTTCAGAGGGCAAGCCTACGAGCAGTACTTC.

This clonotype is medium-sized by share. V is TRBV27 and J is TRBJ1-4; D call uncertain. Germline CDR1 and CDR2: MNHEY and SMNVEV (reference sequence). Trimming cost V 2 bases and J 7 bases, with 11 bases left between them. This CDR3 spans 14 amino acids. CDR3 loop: CASSLSPEGEKLFF. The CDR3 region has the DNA TGTGCCAGCAGTTTAAGTCCAGAGGGTGAAAAACTGTTTTTT.

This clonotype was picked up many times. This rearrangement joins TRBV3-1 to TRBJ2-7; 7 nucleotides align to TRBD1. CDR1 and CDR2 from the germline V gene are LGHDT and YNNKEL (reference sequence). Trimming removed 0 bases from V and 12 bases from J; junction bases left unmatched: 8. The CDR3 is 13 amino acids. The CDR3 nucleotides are TGTGCCAGCAGCCAAGAAGGGACAGCGGAGATGTACGTC. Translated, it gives CASSQEGTAEMYV.